The source of this T cell receptor beta chain is a study of shared clonotypes between healthy human individuals. CDR3 length: 17 residues. The germline gives CDR1 SGHAT, CDR2 FQNNGV. Between the trimmed V and J ends, which lost 1 base and 0 bases, there was a span of 13 bases. Comment on this clone: The antigen remains unidentified.

Points from the study as a whole: Across a few donors, naive CD4 shared roughly 5%, naive CD8 approximately 3.5%, memory CD4 over 2%, memory CD8 under 0.5%. Against clonotypes common to all four donors, non-shared ones had lower generation probabilities.

Methods used by the authors: ImmunoSEQ sequences covered only the junction and lacked quality scores; filtering therefore differed. Repertoires were generated with immunoSEQ multiplex PCR, while TCRdb's copy carries only in-frame clones and drops some. Clone size and the V and J calls come from that table; the DNA yielded D and trimming. This table has 2,500,000 or so clones, approximately 93% appearing once. Sequences were obtained from naive CD4+ T cells from PBMCs. Stated subset: CD45RA+ positively selected. The TCR originated in a man younger than 30 in good health. Some clones in this sample may be carry-over from other donors' samples. The rearrangement joins TRBV11-2 to TRBJ1-3; TRBD1 is a possible D gene (6 bases). The CDR3 DNA is TGTGCCAGCAGCTTAGTCGCAGGGGCCTTCTCTGGAAACACCATATATTTT. Amino acids: CASSLVAGAFSGNTIYF.